This T cell receptor (beta chain) was captured by sequencing in a study of shared clonotypes between healthy human individuals (dated by TCRdb to the early 2020s). Regarding the complete study: Three men and a couple of women, aged 18 to 49 years, made up the cohort. For each donor, three plates each were used for CD4 naive and CD4 memory, two plates were used for CD8 naive, and one plate was used for CD8 memory. To estimate repertoire size and how much clonotypes are shared between individuals, the study performed deep sequencing of blood TCR repertoires from about 5 healthy adults. To increase sequencing depth and limit assay-specific biases, different laboratories used diverse techniques to prepare libraries and sequence TCR repertoires. Per donor, leukapheresis produced somewhere between about 0.8 and 9.5 billion PBMCs. Results and caveats for the whole study, not just this receptor: Across several donors, 4.5% to 6.5% of naive CD4, more than 3% of naive CD8, under 2.5% of memory CD4, and roughly 0.41% of memory CD8 clonotypes were shared. Pairwise subsampling indicated that sequencing depth was expected to affect the degree of clonotype sharing among donors. The small number of donors limited the genetic and exposure-history diversity represented. Naive subsets generally had larger estimated clonotype richness than memory subsets. Incomplete sequencing was indicated by rarefaction of sorted-subset datasets, despite the large sequencing depth. Higher generation probabilities were observed for clonotypes shared by all four sorted-subset donors than for non-shared clonotypes. Sampling was limited to blood, and TCR repertoires in tissue likely differ from TCR repertoires in blood.

TCR CDR3 regions were amplified from genomic DNA by multiplex PCR using the deep immunoSEQ assay. Extracted genomic DNA from each cell subset was distributed evenly across all wells of several immunoSEQ 96-well plates, and each plate was treated as a replicate. For sorted subsets, each replicate PCR was loaded with around 200 ng genomic DNA, equivalent to roughly 30,000 T cell genomes. Purified libraries were measured with a Qubit 3.0 fluorometer, size-checked on a Bioanalyzer 2100, and measured again with the KAPA Library Quantification kit. Each immunoSEQ 96-well plate was sequenced on its own single-read 150-cycle Illumina NextSeq 550 flow cell. Per the original workflow: Because only junctional sequences without quality scores were contained in the immunoSEQ output, filtering matching that applied to full-length reads could not be performed. Sequences were annotated with PyIR, a Python wrapper for IgBLAST v1.9, and V/J genes and CDR3 were assigned using IMGT germline references. Any read was removed if the V/J assignment was weak (E-value above 1e-6), the CDR3 was missing, or the read contained stop codons, out-of-frame junctions, or ambiguous translated residues. V3J clonotypes were defined by identical inferred V gene, J gene, and CDR3 amino acid sequence. Percentage overlap between repertoires was calculated by dividing the number of shared unique clonotypes by the size of the smaller repertoire. RTK rarefaction, the Chao1 estimator, and Recon v2.1 estimates of unobserved clonotypes were used to assess repertoire richness. Generation probabilities for all TCRbeta clonotypes obtained by the gDNA method from a handful of donors were computed using OLGA. TCRdb carries this immuneACCESS record with in-frame sequences only. Its versions omit some clonotypes, under half of them owing to an unresolved V gene in the studies checked, with the rest unexplained. V and J calls and clone size are copied from that table; D and trimming were computed from the DNA. Recorded for this sample are 110,000 or so clones; around 73% of them occurred a single time. Jointly, the top ten make up around 24% of the sample.

From cysteine to phenylalanine, the CDR3 is 15 amino acids long. The read is trimmed to its CDR3 DNA, 45 bases read in frame from base 1. V is trimmed back by 4 bases and J by 5 bases, and the junction contains 5 bases that no gene match accounts for. The germline V gene (reference sequence) sets CDR1 to SGHNT and CDR2 to YYREEE. About this clone: The antigen this receptor binds is unknown. Per-base quality was not reported, and no clone a single base away is much larger than it.

Healthy HIV-negative adults with no recently reported acute infections or vaccinations were included as donors. Every donor was a Caucasian adult living in Nashville, Tennessee, USA. CD8 memory samples were composed of magnetically selected CD45RO+ cells combined with CCR7-negative CD45RA+ effector memory (TemRA) cells. Blood was collected by leukapheresis, and PBMCs were isolated by Ficoll-Histopaque density gradient centrifugation and then cryopreserved in liquid nitrogen vapor phase. Purity and quantity of every magnetically sorted T cell population were checked by analytical flow cytometry. From each sorted fraction, genomic DNA was isolated and quantified by UV absorbance on a Nanodrop 2000c.

Here the chain combines TRBV5-4 and TRBJ2-5, and TRBD2 matches 13 of the central bases. The specimen sequenced was memory CD8+ T cells sorted from blood. The cell subset or site label for this specimen denotes: CD45RO+ cells pooled with CCR7-negative TemRA cells. The sequence derives from a woman in her 30s in good health. The CDR3: CASSLLLAGGETQYF. The sequence in DNA is TGTGCCAGCAGCCTATTACTAGCGGGAGGGGAGACCCAGTACTTC.